This T cell receptor beta chain was identified during a study of T cells in Graves' hyperthyroidism and ophthalmopathy. There were TCR beta CDR3 regions amplified from RNA transcripts. The study used the HTBI primer set for a first-round RT-PCR of the TCR CDR3. In TCRdb, the multiplex PCR reads were re-called with MiXCR into one record per CDR3 protein. The data show around 600,000 distinct CDR3 sequences, with about 14% seen just once and approximately 13% held by the top ten. This CDR3 is built from 17 residues. Germline values: CDR1 SGHDN, CDR2 FVKESK. Trimming removed 4 bases from V and 5 bases from J; junction bases left unmatched: 10. This clonotype appeared many times.

The source of this sequence is a woman aged 50 to 65 with Graves' ophthalmopathy. The chain combines TRBV14 with TRBJ2-5, with 13 bases identical to TRBD2. Sequencing was performed on blood. CDR3 sequence reads: CASSRTSGLAGVETQYF. The DNA for the CDR3 is TGTGCCAGCAGCCGAACATCCGGACTAGCGGGAGTGGAGACCCAGTACTTC. Complete variable domain (other parts from reference TRBV14 and TRBJ2-5): EAGVTQFPSHSVIEKGQTVTLRCDPISGHDNLYWYRRVMGKEIKFLLHFVKESKQDESGMPNNRFLAERTGGTYSTLKVQPAELEDSGVYFCASSRTSGLAGVETQYFGPGTRLLVL.